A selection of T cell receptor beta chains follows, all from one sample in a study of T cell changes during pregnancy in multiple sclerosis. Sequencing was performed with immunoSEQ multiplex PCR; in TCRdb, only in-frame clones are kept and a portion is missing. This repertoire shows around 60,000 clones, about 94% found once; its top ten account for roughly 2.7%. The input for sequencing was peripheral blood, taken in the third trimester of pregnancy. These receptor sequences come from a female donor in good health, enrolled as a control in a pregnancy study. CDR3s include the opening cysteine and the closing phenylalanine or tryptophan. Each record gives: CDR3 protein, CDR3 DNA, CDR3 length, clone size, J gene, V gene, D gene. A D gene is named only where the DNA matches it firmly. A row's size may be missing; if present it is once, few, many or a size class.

CDR3 protein: CATRQGISYNEQFF
CDR3 DNA: TGTGCCACCCGACAGGGAATCTCCTACAATGAGCAGTTCTTC
CDR3 length: 14
clone size: .
J gene: TRBJ2-1
V gene: TRBV27
D gene: TRBD1

CDR3 protein: CASTPSRFNGYTF
CDR3 DNA: TGTGCCAGTACTCCCTCCCGGTTTAATGGCTACACCTTC
CDR3 length: 13
clone size: .
J gene: TRBJ1-2
V gene: TRBV19
D gene: .

CDR3 protein: CASLLLNYGYTF
CDR3 DNA: TGTGCCTCTCTATTGCTTAACTATGGCTACACCTTC
CDR3 length: 12
clone size: .
J gene: TRBJ1-2
V gene: TRBV28
D gene: .

CDR3 protein: CASSLEGQAGTEAFF
CDR3 DNA: TGTGCCAGCAGCCTCGAGGGACAGGCAGGCACTGAAGCTTTCTTT
CDR3 length: 15
clone size: .
J gene: TRBJ1-1
V gene: TRBV7-8
D gene: TRBD1

CDR3 protein: CASSSLAGGPGTGELFF
CDR3 DNA: TGTGCCAGCAGCTCGCTAGCGGGGGGTCCGGGCACCGGGGAGCTGTTTTTT
CDR3 length: 17
clone size: .
J gene: TRBJ2-2
V gene: TRBV7-9
D gene: TRBD2

CDR3 protein: CASSLGDSSYEQYF
CDR3 DNA: TGTGCCAGCAGCTTAGGGGACAGCTCCTACGAGCAGTACTTC
CDR3 length: 14
clone size: .
J gene: TRBJ2-7
V gene: TRBV13
D gene: .

CDR3 protein: CASSGGTGYNEKLFF
CDR3 DNA: TGTGCCAGCAGCGGGGGGACAGGTTATAATGAAAAACTGTTTTTT
CDR3 length: 15
clone size: .
J gene: TRBJ1-4
V gene: TRBV7-2
D gene: TRBD1

CDR3 protein: CASRPGENQETQYF
CDR3 DNA: TGTGCCAGCAGACCGGGAGAAAACCAAGAGACCCAGTACTTC
CDR3 length: 14
clone size: .
J gene: TRBJ2-5
V gene: TRBV28
D gene: .

CDR3 protein: CASSLQRQAPGYTF
CDR3 DNA: TGTGCCAGCAGCCTCCAAAGACAGGCCCCTGGCTACACCTTC
CDR3 length: 14
clone size: large
J gene: TRBJ1-2
V gene: TRBV16
D gene: .

CDR3 protein: CSVETQVGEAFF
CDR3 DNA: TGCAGCGTTGAAACCCAAGTCGGTGAAGCTTTCTTT
CDR3 length: 12
clone size: .
J gene: TRBJ1-1
V gene: TRBV29-1
D gene: .

CDR3 protein: CASSESGGSYNEQFF
CDR3 DNA: TGTGCCAGCAGTGAATCTGGCGGCTCCTACAATGAGCAGTTCTTC
CDR3 length: 15
clone size: .
J gene: TRBJ2-1
V gene: TRBV25-1
D gene: .

CDR3 protein: CASRPRQGPEAFF
CDR3 DNA: TGTGCCAGCAGACCCCGACAGGGTCCTGAAGCTTTCTTT
CDR3 length: 13
clone size: .
J gene: TRBJ1-1
V gene: TRBV6-5
D gene: TRBD1

CDR3 protein: CSVEDLVKNIQYF
CDR3 DNA: TGCAGCGTTGAAGATCTTGTTAAAAACATTCAGTACTTC
CDR3 length: 13
clone size: .
J gene: TRBJ2-4
V gene: TRBV29-1
D gene: .

CDR3 protein: CASSPLAYKEQGWTEAFF
CDR3 DNA: TGTGCCAGCAGCCCGCTAGCTTATAAGGAACAGGGGTGGACTGAAGCTTTCTTT
CDR3 length: 18
clone size: .
J gene: TRBJ1-1
V gene: TRBV7-9
D gene: TRBD1

CDR3 protein: CASSFAGRYGYTF
CDR3 DNA: TGCGCCAGCAGCTTCGCCGGGAGGTATGGCTACACCTTC
CDR3 length: 13
clone size: .
J gene: TRBJ1-2
V gene: TRBV5-1
D gene: .

CDR3 protein: CATSSGTDYNEQFF
CDR3 DNA: TGTGCCACCAGCAGTGGGACTGACTACAATGAGCAGTTCTTC
CDR3 length: 14
clone size: .
J gene: TRBJ2-1
V gene: TRBV15
D gene: .

CDR3 protein: CASSVSWRLTGLETQYF
CDR3 DNA: TGTGCCAGCAGCGTCTCCTGGAGGCTAACAGGGCTAGAGACCCAGTACTTC
CDR3 length: 17
clone size: .
J gene: TRBJ2-5
V gene: TRBV9
D gene: .

CDR3 protein: CASSFYASWAGWEQYF
CDR3 DNA: TGTGCCAGCAGCTTTTACGCGTCGTGGGCAGGATGGGAGCAGTACTTC
CDR3 length: 16
clone size: .
J gene: TRBJ2-7
V gene: TRBV5-6
D gene: .

CDR3 protein: CSVDWTADLTDTQYF
CDR3 DNA: TGCAGCGTTGATTGGACAGCGGACCTCACAGATACGCAGTATTTT
CDR3 length: 15
clone size: .
J gene: TRBJ2-3
V gene: TRBV29-1
D gene: .

CDR3 protein: CASEDRGKGGTEAFF
CDR3 DNA: TGTGCCAGCGAGGACAGGGGGAAGGGTGGCACTGAAGCTTTCTTT
CDR3 length: 15
clone size: once
J gene: TRBJ1-1
V gene: TRBV6-1
D gene: TRBD1

CDR3 protein: CASSLHYLSGGTYF
CDR3 DNA: TGTGCCAGCAGCCTACACTATCTTAGCGGGGGGACATATTTT
CDR3 length: 14
clone size: .
J gene: TRBJ2-3
V gene: TRBV7-2
D gene: TRBD2

CDR3 protein: CASSQGRGRRYGYTF
CDR3 DNA: TGCGCCAGCAGCCAAGGTAGGGGGCGACGTTATGGCTACACCTTC
CDR3 length: 15
clone size: .
J gene: TRBJ1-2
V gene: TRBV4-3
D gene: TRBD1

CDR3 protein: CASSLGTGGSEKLFF
CDR3 DNA: TGCGCCAGCAGCTTGGGGACAGGGGGCTCTGAAAAACTGTTTTTT
CDR3 length: 15
clone size: .
J gene: TRBJ1-4
V gene: TRBV5-1
D gene: TRBD1

CDR3 protein: CASSGYRGTGELFF
CDR3 DNA: TGTGCCAGCAGTGGCTATAGGGGCACCGGGGAGCTGTTTTTT
CDR3 length: 14
clone size: .
J gene: TRBJ2-2
V gene: TRBV6-1
D gene: .

CDR3 protein: CASSLLSGGNQPQHF
CDR3 DNA: TGTGCCAGCAGCTTGTTATCTGGGGGGAATCAGCCCCAGCATTTT
CDR3 length: 15
clone size: .
J gene: TRBJ1-5
V gene: TRBV5-6
D gene: .

CDR3 protein: CASSPGQDNEQFF
CDR3 DNA: TGTGCCAGCTCACCTGGACAGGACAATGAGCAGTTCTTC
CDR3 length: 13
clone size: once
J gene: TRBJ2-1
V gene: TRBV18
D gene: TRBD1

CDR3 protein: CASSPLAGGPRGETQYF
CDR3 DNA: TGTGCCAGCAGCCCCCTAGCGGGAGGGCCGAGGGGTGAGACCCAGTACTTC
CDR3 length: 17
clone size: .
J gene: TRBJ2-5
V gene: TRBV28
D gene: TRBD2

CDR3 protein: CASSLVNENGYTF
CDR3 DNA: TGCGCCAGCAGCTTAGTCAATGAGAATGGCTACACCTTC
CDR3 length: 13
clone size: .
J gene: TRBJ1-2
V gene: TRBV5-1
D gene: .

CDR3 protein: CASSWTSGRHNEQFF
CDR3 DNA: TGCGCCAGCAGCTGGACTAGCGGGAGGCACAATGAGCAGTTCTTC
CDR3 length: 15
clone size: few
J gene: TRBJ2-1
V gene: TRBV4-3
D gene: TRBD2

CDR3 protein: CASSQDWSPGVGYTF
CDR3 DNA: TGCGCCAGCAGCCAAGATTGGTCGCCGGGGGTTGGCTACACCTTC
CDR3 length: 15
clone size: .
J gene: TRBJ1-2
V gene: TRBV4-1
D gene: .

CDR3 protein: CASSGRFGGDTQYF
CDR3 DNA: TGTGCCAGCAGCGGCAGGTTCGGGGGGGATACGCAGTATTTT
CDR3 length: 14
clone size: .
J gene: TRBJ2-3
V gene: TRBV7-2
D gene: TRBD2

CDR3 protein: CASSLGLLAGVRNEQFF
CDR3 DNA: TGTGCCAGCAGCTTGGGCCTTCTAGCGGGCGTTAGGAATGAGCAGTTCTTC
CDR3 length: 17
clone size: .
J gene: TRBJ2-1
V gene: TRBV5-4
D gene: TRBD2

CDR3 protein: CASSLGGSADTQYF
CDR3 DNA: TGTGCCAGCAGCTTAGGCGGGAGTGCAGATACGCAGTATTTT
CDR3 length: 14
clone size: .
J gene: TRBJ2-3
V gene: TRBV7-2
D gene: TRBD2

CDR3 protein: CASSLDRGHYEQYF
CDR3 DNA: TGCGCCAGCAGCTTGGACAGGGGTCACTACGAGCAGTACTTC
CDR3 length: 14
clone size: .
J gene: TRBJ2-7
V gene: TRBV5-1
D gene: TRBD1

CDR3 protein: CASSQDSLRAYEQYF
CDR3 DNA: TGTGCCAGCAGCCAAGACAGTCTAAGGGCCTACGAGCAGTACTTC
CDR3 length: 15
clone size: .
J gene: TRBJ2-7
V gene: TRBV6-1
D gene: .

CDR3 protein: CASSYTGEETQYF
CDR3 DNA: TGTGCCAGCAGTTACACAGGGGAAGAGACCCAGTACTTC
CDR3 length: 13
clone size: .
J gene: TRBJ2-5
V gene: TRBV7-9
D gene: TRBD1

CDR3 protein: CASSQDLRALNTEAFF
CDR3 DNA: TGCGCCAGCAGCCAAGATCTCAGGGCCCTGAACACTGAAGCTTTCTTT
CDR3 length: 16
clone size: .
J gene: TRBJ1-1
V gene: TRBV4-3
D gene: .

CDR3 protein: CSVGGGLTQYF
CDR3 DNA: TGCAGCGTCGGGGGGGGGTTAACCCAGTACTTC
CDR3 length: 11
clone size: .
J gene: TRBJ2-5
V gene: TRBV29-1
D gene: TRBD2

CDR3 protein: CASSQDLRRQGATEAFF
CDR3 DNA: TGCGCCAGCAGCCAAGATCTTAGGCGACAGGGGGCAACTGAAGCTTTCTTT
CDR3 length: 17
clone size: .
J gene: TRBJ1-1
V gene: TRBV4-3
D gene: TRBD1

CDR3 protein: CARGKKLFF
CDR3 DNA: TGTGCCCGGGGAAAAAAACTGTTTTTT
CDR3 length: 9
clone size: .
J gene: TRBJ1-4
V gene: TRBV19
D gene: .

CDR3 protein: CASSTTSGRAVEYF
CDR3 DNA: TGCGCCAGCAGCACGACTAGCGGGAGGGCCGTTGAGTACTTC
CDR3 length: 14
clone size: .
J gene: TRBJ2-7
V gene: TRBV5-1
D gene: TRBD2

CDR3 protein: CASMGGLDYGYTF
CDR3 DNA: TGTGCCAGCATGGGGGGGCTGGACTATGGCTACACCTTC
CDR3 length: 13
clone size: once
J gene: TRBJ1-2
V gene: TRBV7-2
D gene: .

CDR3 protein: CASSSQLAGYSDTQYF
CDR3 DNA: TGTGCCAGCAGCTCCCAACTAGCGGGGTACTCAGATACGCAGTATTTT
CDR3 length: 16
clone size: .
J gene: TRBJ2-3
V gene: TRBV7-9
D gene: TRBD2

CDR3 protein: CASSSRDMVYEQYF
CDR3 DNA: TGTGCCAGCAGCTCCCGGGACATGGTCTACGAGCAGTACTTC
CDR3 length: 14
clone size: .
J gene: TRBJ2-7
V gene: TRBV13
D gene: .

CDR3 protein: CASSQGYEQYF
CDR3 DNA: TGTGCCAGCAGCCAGGGTTACGAGCAGTACTTC
CDR3 length: 11
clone size: .
J gene: TRBJ2-7
V gene: TRBV25-1
D gene: .

CDR3 protein: CASSLTGTGPYNEQFF
CDR3 DNA: TGTGCCAGTAGTCTCACAGGGACAGGCCCCTACAATGAGCAGTTCTTC
CDR3 length: 16
clone size: .
J gene: TRBJ2-1
V gene: TRBV19
D gene: TRBD1

CDR3 protein: CAWSPRTGSEAFF
CDR3 DNA: TGTGCCTGGAGTCCCCGGACAGGGAGTGAAGCTTTCTTT
CDR3 length: 13
clone size: .
J gene: TRBJ1-1
V gene: TRBV30
D gene: TRBD1

CDR3 protein: CASSEFGEGTEAFF
CDR3 DNA: TGTGCCAGCAGTGAATTTGGGGAGGGCACTGAAGCTTTCTTT
CDR3 length: 14
clone size: .
J gene: TRBJ1-1
V gene: TRBV25-1
D gene: .

CDR3 protein: CASSLPGLAGGRSSYNEQFF
CDR3 DNA: TGTGCCAGCAGCCTCCCTGGACTAGCGGGAGGGCGGAGCTCCTACAATGAGCAGTTCTTC
CDR3 length: 20
clone size: .
J gene: TRBJ2-1
V gene: TRBV7-6
D gene: TRBD2

CDR3 protein: CAGLGLAGRGNEQFF
CDR3 DNA: TGTGCCGGTCTGGGGCTAGCGGGGAGGGGGAATGAGCAGTTCTTC
CDR3 length: 15
clone size: once
J gene: TRBJ2-1
V gene: TRBV9
D gene: TRBD2

CDR3 protein: CASSLGRGYNSGEPQHF
CDR3 DNA: TGTGCCAGCAGCTTAGGCAGGGGGTATAACAGTGGGGAGCCCCAGCATTTT
CDR3 length: 17
clone size: .
J gene: TRBJ1-5
V gene: TRBV7-9
D gene: TRBD1

CDR3 protein: CASSVGPHTMNTEAFF
CDR3 DNA: TGTGCCAGCAGCGTAGGCCCCCACACGATGAACACTGAAGCTTTCTTT
CDR3 length: 16
clone size: .
J gene: TRBJ1-1
V gene: TRBV9
D gene: .

CDR3 protein: CASSMTSGGTGELFF
CDR3 DNA: TGTGCCAGTAGTATGACTAGCGGGGGCACCGGGGAGCTGTTTTTT
CDR3 length: 15
clone size: once
J gene: TRBJ2-2
V gene: TRBV19
D gene: TRBD2

CDR3 protein: CASGLRGPDTGELFF
CDR3 DNA: TGTGCTAGTGGTTTGCGCGGGCCGGACACCGGGGAGCTGTTTTTT
CDR3 length: 15
clone size: .
J gene: TRBJ2-2
V gene: TRBV12-5
D gene: .

CDR3 protein: CASSGGTGISVYEQYF
CDR3 DNA: TGCGCCAGCAGCGGGGGGACAGGGATATCTGTATACGAGCAGTACTTC
CDR3 length: 16
clone size: .
J gene: TRBJ2-7
V gene: TRBV5-1
D gene: TRBD1

CDR3 protein: CASSPQQGRNEQFF
CDR3 DNA: TGTGCCAGCAGTCCTCAGCAGGGGAGAAATGAGCAGTTCTTC
CDR3 length: 14
clone size: .
J gene: TRBJ2-1
V gene: TRBV28
D gene: .

CDR3 protein: CASSPSWTGVEAFF
CDR3 DNA: TGCGCCAGCAGCCCCAGTTGGACAGGGGTTGAAGCTTTCTTT
CDR3 length: 14
clone size: .
J gene: TRBJ1-1
V gene: TRBV4-3
D gene: TRBD1

CDR3 protein: CASSLASGSGDTIYF
CDR3 DNA: TGTGCCAGCAGCTTAGCGTCAGGGTCTGGGGACACCATATATTTT
CDR3 length: 15
clone size: once
J gene: TRBJ1-3
V gene: TRBV7-2
D gene: .

CDR3 protein: CASSALETQYF
CDR3 DNA: TGTGCCAGCAGCGCGTTGGAGACCCAGTACTTC
CDR3 length: 11
clone size: once
J gene: TRBJ2-5
V gene: TRBV7-9
D gene: .

CDR3 protein: CASNPGLAGTDTQYF
CDR3 DNA: TGTGCCTCTAACCCGGGACTAGCCGGGACAGATACGCAGTATTTT
CDR3 length: 15
clone size: .
J gene: TRBJ2-3
V gene: TRBV19
D gene: TRBD2